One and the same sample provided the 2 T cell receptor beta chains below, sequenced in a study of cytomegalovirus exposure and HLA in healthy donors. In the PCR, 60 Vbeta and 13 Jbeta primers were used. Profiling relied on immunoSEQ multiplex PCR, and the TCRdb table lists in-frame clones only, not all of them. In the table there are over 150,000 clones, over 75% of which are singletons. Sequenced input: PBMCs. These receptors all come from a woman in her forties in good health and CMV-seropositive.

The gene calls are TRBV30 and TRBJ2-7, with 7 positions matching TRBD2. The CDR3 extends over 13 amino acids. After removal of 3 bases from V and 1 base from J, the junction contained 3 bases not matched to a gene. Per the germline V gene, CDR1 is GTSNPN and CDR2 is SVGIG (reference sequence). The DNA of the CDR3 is TGTGCCTGGAGGAGGGGAGGGTCCTACGAGCAGTACTTC. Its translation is CAWRRGGSYEQYF.

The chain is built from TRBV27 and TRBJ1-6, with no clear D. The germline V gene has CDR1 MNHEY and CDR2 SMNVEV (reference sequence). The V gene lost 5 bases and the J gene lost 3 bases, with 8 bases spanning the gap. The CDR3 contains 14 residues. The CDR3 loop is CASSTPGYNSPLHF. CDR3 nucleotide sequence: TGTGCCAGCAGTACGCCGGGCTATAATTCACCCCTCCACTTT.